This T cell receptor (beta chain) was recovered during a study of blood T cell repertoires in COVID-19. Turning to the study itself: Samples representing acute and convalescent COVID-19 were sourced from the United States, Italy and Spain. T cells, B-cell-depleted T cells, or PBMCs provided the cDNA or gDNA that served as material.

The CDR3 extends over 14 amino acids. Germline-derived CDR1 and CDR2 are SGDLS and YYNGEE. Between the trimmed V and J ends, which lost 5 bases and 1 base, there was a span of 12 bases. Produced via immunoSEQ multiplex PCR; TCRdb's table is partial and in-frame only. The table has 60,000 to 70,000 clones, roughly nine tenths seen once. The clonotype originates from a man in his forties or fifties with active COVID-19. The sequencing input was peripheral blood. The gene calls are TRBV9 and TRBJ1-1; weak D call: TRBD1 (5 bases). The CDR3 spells CASSSLRGNTEAFF. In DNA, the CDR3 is TGTGCCAGCAGTTCCCTTAGGGGGAACACTGAAGCTTTCTTT.